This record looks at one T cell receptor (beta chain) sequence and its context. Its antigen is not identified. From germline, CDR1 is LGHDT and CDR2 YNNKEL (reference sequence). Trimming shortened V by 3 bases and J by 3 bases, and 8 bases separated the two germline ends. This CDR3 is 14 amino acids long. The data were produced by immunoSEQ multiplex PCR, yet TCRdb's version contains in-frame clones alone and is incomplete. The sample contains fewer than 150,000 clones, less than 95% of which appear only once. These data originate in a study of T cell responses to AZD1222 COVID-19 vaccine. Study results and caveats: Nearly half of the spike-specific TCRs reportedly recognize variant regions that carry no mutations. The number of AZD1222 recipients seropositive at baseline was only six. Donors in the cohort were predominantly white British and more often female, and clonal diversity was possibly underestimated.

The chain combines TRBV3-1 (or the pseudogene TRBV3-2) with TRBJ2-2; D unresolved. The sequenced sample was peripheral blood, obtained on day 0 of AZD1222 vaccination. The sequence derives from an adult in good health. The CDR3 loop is CASSQRRDTGELFF. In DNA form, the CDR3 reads TGTGCCAGCAGCCAGAGACGAGACACCGGGGAGCTGTTTTTT.